This T cell receptor beta chain stems from a study of tumor-infiltrating lymphocytes in primary liver carcinoma. This clonotype has only one observation. At one boundary the junction diverges from the germline segment, which might be a read error. Extraction of RNA together with DNA used about 17-31 mg of unsorted bulk tissue. Germline CDR1 MDHEN, CDR2 SYDVKM. The CDR3 loop spans 15 amino acids. cDNA specific to TCR beta was made from about 550 ng of total RNA, with a constant-region primer employed for priming. What produced the TCR beta libraries was three nested multiplex PCR rounds using slightly modified ARM-PCR. Running roughly 10 cycles apiece, the first two PCR rounds relied on TRBV1-TRBV30 forward primers together with a C-beta reverse primer. MiXCR, run by TCRdb on the multiplex PCR reads, gives a single entry per CDR3 protein. The sample lists over 100,000 distinct CDR3 sequences, nearly 70% seen once, with about 8% in the top ten.

The chain carries TRBV28 and TRBJ2-2; the D gene is possibly TRBD2 (5 bases). This clonotype was obtained from a woman aged 60-75 years with primary liver carcinoma and hepatitis B virus infection. Specimen: tumor-adjacent normal liver tissue. The CDR3 reads CASTQPSVFTGELFF. Written as DNA, the CDR3 is TGTGCCAGCACCCAGCCCAGCGTGTTCACCGGGGAACTGTTTTTT.